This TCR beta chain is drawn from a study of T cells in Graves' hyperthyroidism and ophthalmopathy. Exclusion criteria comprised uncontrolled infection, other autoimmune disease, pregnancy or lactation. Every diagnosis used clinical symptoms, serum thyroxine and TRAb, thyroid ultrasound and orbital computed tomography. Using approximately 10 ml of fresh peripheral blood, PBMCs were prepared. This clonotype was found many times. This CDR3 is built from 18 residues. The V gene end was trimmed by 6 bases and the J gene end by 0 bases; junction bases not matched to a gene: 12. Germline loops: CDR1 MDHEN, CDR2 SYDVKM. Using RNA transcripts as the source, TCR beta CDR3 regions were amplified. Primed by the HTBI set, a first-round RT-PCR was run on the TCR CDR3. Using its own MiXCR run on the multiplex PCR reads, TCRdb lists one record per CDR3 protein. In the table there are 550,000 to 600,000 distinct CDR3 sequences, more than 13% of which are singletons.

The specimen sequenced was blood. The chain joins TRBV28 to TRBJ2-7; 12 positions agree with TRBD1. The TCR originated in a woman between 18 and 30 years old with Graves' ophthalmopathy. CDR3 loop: CASRSSRDRGPHSYEQYF. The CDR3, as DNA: TGTGCCAGCAGGTCGTCCCGGGACAGGGGGCCCCACTCCTACGAGCAGTACTTC.